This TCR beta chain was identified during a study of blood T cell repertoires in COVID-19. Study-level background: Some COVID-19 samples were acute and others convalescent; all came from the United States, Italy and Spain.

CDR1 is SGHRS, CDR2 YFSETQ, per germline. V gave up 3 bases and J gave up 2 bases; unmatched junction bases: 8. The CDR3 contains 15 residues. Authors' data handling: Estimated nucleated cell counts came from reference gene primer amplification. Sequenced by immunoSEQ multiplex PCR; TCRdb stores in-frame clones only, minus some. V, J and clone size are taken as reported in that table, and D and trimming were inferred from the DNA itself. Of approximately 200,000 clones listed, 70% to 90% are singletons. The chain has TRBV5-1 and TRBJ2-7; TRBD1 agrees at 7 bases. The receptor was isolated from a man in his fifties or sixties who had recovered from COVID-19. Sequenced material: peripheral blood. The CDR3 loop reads CASSWIQGSTYEQYF. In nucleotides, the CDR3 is TGCGCCAGCAGCTGGATACAGGGGAGCACCTACGAGCAGTACTTC.